This T cell receptor beta chain is from a study of Ad26.COV2.S vaccination and SARS-CoV-2 variants. Study results and limitations: It was found that vaccine and placebo recipients had similar non-spike TCR breadth.

Data came from immunoSEQ multiplex PCR; TCRdb stores just in-frame clones and leaves some out. The table includes a few hundred thousand clones, 89% detected once. After removal of 6 bases from V and 1 base from J, the junction contained 9 bases not matched to a gene. CDR1 is LNHDA, CDR2 SQIVND, per germline (reference sequence). CDR3 length: 16 residues. As for treatment: around 19 received Ad26.COV2.S at low or high dose, single or two shots; about 5 received placebo; per-sample allocation not given. Specimens were obtained on day 63 following the first vaccine or placebo injection. It was an adult aged 18-55 years in Boston who was the donor. This clone was recorded a few times. Its antigen is as yet unknown.

The chain uses TRBV19 and TRBJ2-5; 9 bases line up with TRBD2. The specimen was peripheral blood, collected in a trial of Ad26.COV2.S vaccine versus placebo. The sequence derives from a person between 18 and 65 years old who received the Ad26.COV2.S COVID-19 vaccine or a placebo. The CDR3 coding sequence is TGTGCCAGTAGCCAAGAGGGGACTAGCCGCCAAGAGACCCAGTACTTC. As protein: CASSQEGTSRQETQYF. Full variable domain (outside the CDR3, taken from reference TRBV19 and TRBJ2-5): DGGITQSPKYLFRKEGQNVTLSCEQNLNHDAMYWYRQDPGQGLRLIYYSQIVNDFQKGDIAEGYSVSREKKESFPLTVTSAQKNPTAFYLCASSQEGTSRQETQYFGPGTRLLVL.